The clone carrying this TCR beta chain showed up just a few times. Libraries were prepared by immunoSEQ multiplex PCR; TCRdb keeps only in-frame clonotypes and omits some of them. The table lists about 73,000 clones, 70% to 75% of them singletons. The data stem from a study of blood T cell repertoires in COVID-19. As for the study in general: PBMCs, B-cell-depleted T cells, or T cells were the source of the cDNA or gDNA that made up the material.

This TCR was recovered from a man aged 55 to 70 with acute or convalescent COVID-19. The sample taken for sequencing was peripheral blood.

The CDR3 sequence is CASKGLTGGNTEAFF. The DNA of the CDR3 is TGTGCCAGCAAAGGCCTGACAGGGGGCAACACTGAAGCTTTCTTT. J is TRBJ1-1 and V is TRBV9; 10 bases match TRBD1. J was trimmed by 2 bases and V by 6 bases; bases with no gene match: 7. The CDR3 is made up of 15 amino acids. Germline CDR1 SGDLS, CDR2 YYNGEE.